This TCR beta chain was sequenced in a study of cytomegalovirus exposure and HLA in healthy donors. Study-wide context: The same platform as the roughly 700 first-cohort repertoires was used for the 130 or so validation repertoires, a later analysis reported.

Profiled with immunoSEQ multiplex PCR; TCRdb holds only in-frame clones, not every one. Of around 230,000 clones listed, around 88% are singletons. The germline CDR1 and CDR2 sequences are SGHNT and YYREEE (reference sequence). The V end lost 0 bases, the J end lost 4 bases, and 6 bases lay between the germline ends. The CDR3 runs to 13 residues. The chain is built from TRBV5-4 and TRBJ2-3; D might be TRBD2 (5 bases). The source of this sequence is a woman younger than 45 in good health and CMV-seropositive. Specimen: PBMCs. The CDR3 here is CASSLGAADTQYF. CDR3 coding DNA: TGTGCCAGCAGCTTGGGAGCGGCAGATACGCAGTATTTT.